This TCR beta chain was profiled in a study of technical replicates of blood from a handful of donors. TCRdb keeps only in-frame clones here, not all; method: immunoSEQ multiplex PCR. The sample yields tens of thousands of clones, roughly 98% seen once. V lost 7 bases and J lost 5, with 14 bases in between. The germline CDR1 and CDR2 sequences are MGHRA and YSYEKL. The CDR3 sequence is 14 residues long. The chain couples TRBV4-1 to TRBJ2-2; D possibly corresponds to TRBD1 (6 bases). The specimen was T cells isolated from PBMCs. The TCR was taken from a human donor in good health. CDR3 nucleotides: TGCGCCAGCAACTCAGGGGTGGCGACCGGGGAGCTGTTTTTT. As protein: CASNSGVATGELFF.